Sequencing of this T cell receptor (beta chain) was carried out in a study of blood T cell repertoires in COVID-19. Study context: PBMCs, B-cell-depleted T cells, or T cells were the source of the cDNA or gDNA that made up the material.

Profiling relied on immunoSEQ multiplex PCR, and the TCRdb table lists in-frame clones only, not all of them. The repertoire consists of tens of thousands of clones, with more than 65% occurring once and the leading ten covering 20% to 30%. The table lists this clone with a few counts. The length of the CDR3 is 16 residues. Germline V gives CDR1 WSHSY, CDR2 SAAADI. Trimming stripped 4 bases from V and 5 bases from J, with 17 bases between. The V and J genes are TRBV10-2 and TRBJ2-2; possibly TRBD2 for D (6 bases). The sample was peripheral blood. The clonotype was recovered from an elderly man with active or convalescent COVID-19. In DNA, the CDR3 is TGCGCCAGCAGTGGACGGTTCGGGGGATTGACCGGGGAGCTGTTTTTT. Translating gives CASSGRFGGLTGELFF.